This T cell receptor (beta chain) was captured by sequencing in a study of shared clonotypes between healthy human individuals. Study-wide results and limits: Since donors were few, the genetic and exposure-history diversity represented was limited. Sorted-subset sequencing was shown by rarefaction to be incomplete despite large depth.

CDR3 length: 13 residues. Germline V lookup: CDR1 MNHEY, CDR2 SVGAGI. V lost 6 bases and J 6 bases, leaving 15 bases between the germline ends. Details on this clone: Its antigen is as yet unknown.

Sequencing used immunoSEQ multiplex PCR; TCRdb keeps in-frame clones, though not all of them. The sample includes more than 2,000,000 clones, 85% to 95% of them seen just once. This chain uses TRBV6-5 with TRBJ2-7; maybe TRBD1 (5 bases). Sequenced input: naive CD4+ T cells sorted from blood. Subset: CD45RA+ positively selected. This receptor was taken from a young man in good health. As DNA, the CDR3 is TGTGCCAGCAGGACAGAGGTATTAGGCGAGCAGTACTTC. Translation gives CASRTEVLGEQYF.